The 8 T cell receptor beta chains below were found in one sample sequenced in a study of blood T cell repertoires in COVID-19. Some clones are missing from TCRdb's copy, which holds only in-frame ones; the method was immunoSEQ multiplex PCR. The data hold 200,000 to 250,000 clones, with 65% to 90% observed a single time. Sequencing input: PBMCs or T cells enriched from blood (not recorded which). All receptors come from a woman aged 40 to 50 with acute COVID-19.

This clone has just a few counts. This chain uses TRBV6-5 with TRBJ2-3; D is undetermined. V shed 2 bases and J shed 3 bases, with 9 bases lying between them. The CDR3 covers 14 residues. Per the germline V gene, CDR1 is MNHEY and CDR2 is SVGAGI. The CDR3 protein is CASSYRGGTDTQYF. The CDR3 DNA sequence: TGTGCCAGCAGTTACAGAGGTGGGACAGATACGCAGTATTTT.

In this sample, this clone turned up once. The chain uses TRBV30 and TRBJ2-1, with 9 bases identical to TRBD1. V was pared by 2 bases and J by 10 bases, with 12 bases of the junction left unmatched. The germline V gene encodes CDR1 GTSNPN and CDR2 SVGIG (reference sequence). This CDR3 comprises 15 residues. In nucleotides, the CDR3 is TGTGCCTGGAGTCTCCCGGGACAGGGTGGGCAAGAGCAGTTCTTC. Translation: CAWSLPGQGGQEQFF.

V is TRBV19 and J is TRBJ2-1; D is possibly TRBD2 (6 bases). The CDR3 spans 14 residues. In germline, CDR1 is LNHDA, CDR2 SQIVND (reference sequence). Trimming took 6 bases from V and 4 from J, leaving 13 bases between them. CDR3 in amino acids: CASREGTSYNEQFF. CDR3 sequence (DNA): TGTGCCAGTAGGGAGGGGACCTCATACAATGAGCAGTTCTTC.

The gene calls are TRBV28 and TRBJ1-1, with TRBD1 identical over 8 bases. The CDR3 runs 13 residues. CDR1 and CDR2 (germline): MDHEN, SYDVKM. The V and J ends lost 4 bases and 6 bases, in that order; junction bases with no gene match: 4. CDR3 DNA: TGTGCCAGCAGTTCATACAGGGGGGCTGAAGCTTTCTTT. This codes for CASSSYRGAEAFF.

J is TRBJ2-1 and V is TRBV30; 8 nucleotides line up with TRBD2. Looked up from germline, CDR1 is GTSNPN and CDR2 is SVGIG (reference sequence). V lost 5 bases to trimming and J lost 4 bases; unmatched junction nucleotides: 7. CDR3 size: 14 residues. CDR3 in DNA: TGTGCCTGGGGCACTAGCGGACTTTACAATGAGCAGTTCTTC. It translates to CAWGTSGLYNEQFF. Variable domain in full (rest from reference TRBV30 and TRBJ2-1): SQTIHQWPATLVQPVGSPLSLECTVEGTSNPNLYWYRQAAGRGLQLLFYSVGIGQISSEVPQNLSASRPQDRQFILSSKKLLLSDSGFYLCAWGTSGLYNEQFFGPGTRLTVL.

V usage is TRBV11-3 and J usage is TRBJ2-6; D unclear. The length of the CDR3 is 16 residues. Germline loops: CDR1 SGHNT, CDR2 YENEEA. V was trimmed by 1 base and J by 2 bases, leaving 9 bases between them. This CDR3 is CASSLGRHTGANVLTF. Here the CDR3 DNA reads TGTGCCAGCAGCTTAGGGCGGCACACTGGGGCCAACGTCCTGACTTTC.

The gene calls are TRBV19 and TRBJ1-5, with a tentative D call TRBD1 (5 bases). The germline V gene has CDR1 LNHDA and CDR2 SQIVND (reference sequence). Deletions cut 1 base from V and 0 bases from J, with 13 bases between. This CDR3 comprises 17 residues. The CDR3 sequence is CASSIGQGLHSNQPQHF. For the CDR3, the DNA is TGTGCCAGTAGTATAGGTCAGGGCCTGCATAGCAATCAGCCCCAGCATTTT.

The genes are TRBV19 and TRBJ2-7; weak D call: TRBD2 (5 bases). Germline CDR1 reads LNHDA; CDR2 reads SQIVND (reference sequence). This CDR3 region has 16 residues. V was cut by 0 bases and J by 0 bases, with 12 bases left in between. In DNA, the CDR3 is TGTGCCAGTAGTATAGATCGACGGGGATTCTCCTACGAGCAGTACTTC. This encodes CASSIDRRGFSYEQYF.